Below, 9 T cell receptor beta chains from the same sample are listed, as sequenced in a study of T cells in localized non-small cell lung cancer. Libraries were prepared by immunoSEQ multiplex PCR; TCRdb keeps only in-frame clonotypes and omits some of them. Here the sample spans roughly 24,000 clones, over 70% being singletons. The sequenced sample was peripheral blood, obtained before any cancer treatment. The receptor source for this set is a man aged 40 to 70 with stage III squamous cell lung carcinoma.

The chain combines TRBV5-1 with TRBJ2-2; D perhaps matches TRBD1 (6 bases). Looked up from germline, CDR1 is SGHRS and CDR2 is YFSETQ. V lost 0 bases to trimming and J lost 4 bases, with 7 bases between them. The CDR3 contains 14 residues. The CDR3 sequence is CASSLVTGTGELFF. The CDR3 DNA sequence: TGCGCCAGCAGCTTGGTGACAGGCACCGGGGAGCTGTTTTTT.

The rearrangement uses TRBV25-1 and TRBJ2-5; D not resolved. This CDR3 has 15 amino acids. The germline CDR1 and CDR2 sequences are MGHDK and SYGVNS. V was clipped by 2 bases and J by 0 bases, with 10 bases between them. This chain's CDR3 is CASSETRLYQETQYF. CDR3 bases: TGTGCCAGCAGTGAAACCCGTCTGTACCAAGAGACCCAGTACTTC.

This rearrangement joins TRBV4-1 to TRBJ2-2, with 7 bases aligning to TRBD1. Trimming at V came to 4 bases and at J to 1 base, leaving 3 bases not matched to a gene. CDR1 is MGHRA and CDR2 is YSYEKL in the germline V gene. This CDR3 comprises 15 residues. CDR3 DNA sequence: TGCGCCAGCAGCCCCGGGACAGAGAACACCGGGGAGCTGTTTTTT. Translation: CASSPGTENTGELFF.

This clone was picked up one time. The chain recombines TRBV30 with TRBJ2-6, with 10 positions matching TRBD1. V gave up 3 bases and J gave up 1 base; unmatched junction bases: 9. The CDR3 extends over 18 amino acids. Germline V gene sequence: CDR1 GTSNPN, CDR2 SVGIG (reference sequence). CDR3 coding DNA: TGTGCCTGGAGCGCACCGGGACAGGGGTATTCTGGGGCCAACGTCCTGACTTTC. It is translated as CAWSAPGQGYSGANVLTF.

This clone showed up just once. J is TRBJ2-6 and V is TRBV9, with TRBD1 as a possible D gene (5 bases). The CDR3 consists of 16 residues. Trimming cost V 4 bases and J 2 bases, with 13 bases left between them. CDR1 is SGDLS, CDR2 YYNGEE, per germline. CDR3 in DNA: TGTGCCAGCAGCCCACACCAGGGAACTGGGGCCAACGTCCTGACTTTC. Translated: CASSPHQGTGANVLTF.

V usage is TRBV5-1 and J usage is TRBJ1-2; a weak D match, TRBD1 (5 bases). V lost 4 bases to trimming and J lost 8 bases, with 12 bases between them. Germline V lookup: CDR1 SGHRS, CDR2 YFSETQ. The CDR3 covers 12 residues. The CDR3 DNA is TGCGCCAGCAGCCCGGGCCCAGGGGGCTACACCTTC. Translated, it gives CASSPGPGGYTF.

The rearrangement uses TRBV2 and TRBJ1-1; 11 bases align to TRBD1. The V gene end was trimmed by 4 bases and the J gene end by 4 bases; junction bases not matched to a gene: 2. The CDR3 contains 14 residues. Germline V gives CDR1 SNHLY, CDR2 FYNNEI. The CDR3 DNA reads TGTGCCAGCAGTGGGGACAGGGGGGGCACTGAAGCTTTCTTT. This codes for CASSGDRGGTEAFF.

The chain links TRBV11-1 to TRBJ2-1, with a tentative D call TRBD2 (6 bases). The CDR3 is made up of 14 amino acids. Germline V lookup: CDR1 SGHAT, CDR2 FQDESV (reference sequence). Trimming took 5 bases from V and 0 from J, leaving 8 bases between them. Here the CDR3 reads CASSPGSSYNEQFF. The CDR3 nucleotides are TGTGCCAGCAGCCCCGGGAGCTCCTACAATGAGCAGTTCTTC.

The chain couples TRBV6-1 to TRBJ1-1; TRBD1 might be the D (5 bases). This CDR3 spans 17 amino acids. V was cut by 4 bases and J by 0 bases, with 18 bases left in between. Germline V gene lookup returns CDR1 MNHNS and CDR2 SASEGT. CDR3 amino acids: CASSGRKTGTVNTEAFF. The CDR3 DNA sequence: TGTGCCAGCAGTGGCCGGAAGACCGGGACGGTGAACACTGAAGCTTTCTTT.